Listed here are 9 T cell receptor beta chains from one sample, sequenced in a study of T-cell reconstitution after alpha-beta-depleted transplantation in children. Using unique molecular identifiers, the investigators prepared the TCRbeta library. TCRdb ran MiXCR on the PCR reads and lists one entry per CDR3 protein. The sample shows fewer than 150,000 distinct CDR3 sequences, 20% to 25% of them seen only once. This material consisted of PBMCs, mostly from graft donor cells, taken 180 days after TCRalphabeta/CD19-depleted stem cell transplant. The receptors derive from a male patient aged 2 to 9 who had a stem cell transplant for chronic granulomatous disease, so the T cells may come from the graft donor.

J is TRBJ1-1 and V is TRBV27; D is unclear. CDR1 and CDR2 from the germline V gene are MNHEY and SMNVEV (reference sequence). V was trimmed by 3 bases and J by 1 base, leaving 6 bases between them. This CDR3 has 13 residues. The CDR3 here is CASSFGENTEAFF. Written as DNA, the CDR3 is TGTGCCAGCAGTTTCGGCGAGAACACTGAAGCTTTCTTT.

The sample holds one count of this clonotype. The CDR3 DNA reads as TGCGCCAGCGAAGGGGGACTAGCGGGAGATACGCAGTATTTT. It encodes CASEGGLAGDTQYF. V is TRBV5-1 and J is TRBJ2-3; TRBD2 aligns across 12 bases. J gave up 5 bases and V 7 bases, and 5 bases lay outside the gene matches. Looked up from germline, CDR1 is SGHRS and CDR2 is YFSETQ. The CDR3 extends over 14 amino acids.

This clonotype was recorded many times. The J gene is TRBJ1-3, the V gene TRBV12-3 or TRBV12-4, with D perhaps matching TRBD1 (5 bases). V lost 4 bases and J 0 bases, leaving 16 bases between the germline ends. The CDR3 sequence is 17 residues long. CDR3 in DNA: TGTGCCAGCAGTTCCCCCCTTAACAGGTTCTCTGGAAACACCATATATTTT. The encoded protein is CASSSPLNRFSGNTIYF.

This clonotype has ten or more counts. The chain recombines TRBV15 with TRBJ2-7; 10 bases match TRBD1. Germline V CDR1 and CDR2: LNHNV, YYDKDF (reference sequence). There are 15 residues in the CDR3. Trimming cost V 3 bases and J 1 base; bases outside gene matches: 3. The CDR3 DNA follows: TGTGCCACCAGCAGCCGGACAGGGGGATCCTACGAGCAGTACTTC. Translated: CATSSRTGGSYEQYF.

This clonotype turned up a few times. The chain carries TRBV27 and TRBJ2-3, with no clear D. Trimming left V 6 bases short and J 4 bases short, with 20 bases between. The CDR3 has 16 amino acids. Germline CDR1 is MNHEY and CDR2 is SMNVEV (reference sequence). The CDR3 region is CASRLNPGLLSDTQYF. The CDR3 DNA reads TGTGCCAGCAGACTCAACCCGGGCCTCCTATCAGATACGCAGTATTTT.

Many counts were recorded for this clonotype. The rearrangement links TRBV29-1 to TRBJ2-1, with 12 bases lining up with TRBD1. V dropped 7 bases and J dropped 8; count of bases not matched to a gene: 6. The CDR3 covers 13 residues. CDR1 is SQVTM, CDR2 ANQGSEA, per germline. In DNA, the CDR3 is TGCAGCGCGGGACAGGGGGCGTTTGATGAGCAGTTCTTC. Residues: CSAGQGAFDEQFF.

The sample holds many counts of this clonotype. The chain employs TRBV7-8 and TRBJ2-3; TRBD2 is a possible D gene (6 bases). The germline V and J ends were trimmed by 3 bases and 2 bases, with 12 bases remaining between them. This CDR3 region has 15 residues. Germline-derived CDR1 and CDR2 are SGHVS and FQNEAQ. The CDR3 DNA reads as TGTGCCAGCAGCTTCCGGGACTCCTTCACAGATACGCAGTATTTT. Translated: CASSFRDSFTDTQYF.

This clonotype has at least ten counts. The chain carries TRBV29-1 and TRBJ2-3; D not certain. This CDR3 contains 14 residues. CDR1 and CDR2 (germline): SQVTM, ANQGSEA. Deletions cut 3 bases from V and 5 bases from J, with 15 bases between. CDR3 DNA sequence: TGCAGCGTTGACGTTGTGCCTGGCAAAGATACGCAGTATTTT. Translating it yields CSVDVVPGKDTQYF.

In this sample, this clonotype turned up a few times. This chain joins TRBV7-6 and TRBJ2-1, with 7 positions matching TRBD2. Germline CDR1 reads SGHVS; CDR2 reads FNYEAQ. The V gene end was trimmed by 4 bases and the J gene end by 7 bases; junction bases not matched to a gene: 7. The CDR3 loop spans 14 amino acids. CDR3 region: CASSSPLAANEQFF. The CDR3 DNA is TGTGCCAGCAGCTCGCCCCTAGCGGCTAATGAGCAGTTCTTC. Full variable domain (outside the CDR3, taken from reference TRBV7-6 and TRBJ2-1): GAGVSQSPRYKVTKRGQDVALRCDPISGHVSLYWYRQALGQGPEFLTYFNYEAQQDKSGLPNDRFSAERPEGSISTLTIQRTEQRDSAMYRCASSSPLAANEQFFGPGTRLTVL.